The 20 T cell receptor beta chains below come from one sample, sequenced in a study of T cells in Graves' hyperthyroidism and ophthalmopathy. RNA transcripts gave rise to amplified TCR beta CDR3 regions. The HTBI primer set served for first-round RT-PCR of the TCR CDR3. TCRdb re-derived calls from the multiplex PCR reads in MiXCR, one entry per CDR3 protein. The sample yields about 700,000 distinct CDR3 sequences, roughly 15% seen once. The sequenced sample consisted of blood. The receptors stem from a young woman with Graves' hyperthyroidism.

J is TRBJ2-7 and V is TRBV24-1, with D maybe TRBD1 (6 bases). The assigned J gene may be wrong: the sequence end matches TRBJ2-1 better. CDR3 length: 12 amino acids. CDR1 and CDR2 from the germline V gene are KGHDR and SFDVKD. In nucleotides, the CDR3 is TGTGCCACCAGTGAAACAGGGTACGAGCAGTTCTTC. Residues: CATSETGYEQFF.

This clonotype showed up many times. The chain has TRBV9 and TRBJ2-1; 14 positions match TRBD2. The ends lost 1 base at V and 8 bases at J; junction bases unmatched: 20. Per the germline V gene, CDR1 is SGDLS and CDR2 is YYNGEE. The length of the CDR3 is 21 residues. The CDR3 DNA reads TGTGCCAGCAGCGTACGTATAAGCGGCTCCGGGACTAGCGGGAGAACTTATGAGCAGTTCTTC. It yields the protein CASSVRISGSGTSGRTYEQFF. Full variable domain (outside the CDR3, taken from reference TRBV9 and TRBJ2-1): DSGVTQTPKHLITATGQRVTLRCSPRSGDLSVYWYQQSLDQGLQFLIQYYNGEERAKGNILERFSAQQFPDLHSELNLSSLELGDSALYFCASSVRISGSGTSGRTYEQFFGPGTRLTVL.

This clonotype was detected ten times or more. This chain links TRBV18 with TRBJ1-5, with D unresolved. CDR1 is KGHSH and CDR2 is LQKENI in the germline V gene. This CDR3 has 15 residues. Trimming pared 3 bases from V and 3 bases from J, leaving 12 bases between. CDR3 residues: CASSPGSGVNQPQHF. The DNA for the CDR3 is TGTGCCAGCTCACCGGGGTCGGGAGTCAATCAGCCCCAGCATTTT.

The chain has TRBV4-1 and TRBJ2-1; tentatively, D is TRBD1 (5 bases). CDR1 and CDR2 (germline): MGHRA, YSYEKL. V was trimmed by 1 base and J by 6 bases, leaving 13 bases between them. This CDR3 has 15 residues. CDR3 nucleotides: TGCGCCAGCAGCCAAGCGAGTCAAGGGGTCAATGAGCAGTTCTTC. Translation gives CASSQASQGVNEQFF.

Many counts were recorded for this clonotype. The V gene is TRBV12-3 or TRBV12-4, the J gene TRBJ2-1; the D gene is possibly TRBD2 (6 bases). The V end was cut by 8 bases, the J end by 7 bases, with 15 bases between. The CDR3 consists of 13 residues. CDR3 nucleotide sequence: TGTGCCAGCTGGACTATCCCCTTAAATGAGCAGTTCTTC. Protein product: CASWTIPLNEQFF.

In its sample, this clonotype was seen a few times. The CDR3 coding sequence is TGTGCCAGCAGCAACGGACAGGGGCGCTACGAGCAGTACTTC. Translating gives CASSNGQGRYEQYF. This sequence joins TRBV14 and TRBJ2-7; 9 bases fit TRBD1. This CDR3 contains 14 residues. J gave up 3 bases and V 5 bases, and 5 bases lay outside the gene matches. Germline CDR1 is SGHDN and CDR2 is FVKESK.

The chain recombines TRBV5-1 with TRBJ1-3, with a possible D match to TRBD1 (6 bases). V was shortened by 0 bases and J by 3 bases, with 7 bases between the two germline ends. Per germline, CDR1 SGHRS and CDR2 YFSETQ. The CDR3 runs to 14 residues. The CDR3 sequence: CASSLAGDGNTIYF. Here the CDR3 DNA reads TGCGCCAGCAGCTTGGCAGGGGATGGAAACACCATATATTTT.

A remark on this clonotype: The CDR3 ends on some other residue instead of the conserved phenylalanine or tryptophan, so this is likely a read error. V is TRBV20-1 and J is TRBJ1-5; 8 bases are shared with TRBD1. Germline V CDR1 and CDR2: DFQATT, SNEGSKA (reference sequence). V lost 2 bases to trimming and J lost 4 bases; unmatched junction nucleotides: 7. CDR3 size: 15 residues. The CDR3 coding sequence is TGCAGTGCTAGATATACAGGGGGAGCGAATCAGCCCCAGCATTTA. This translates into CSARYTGGANQPQHL.

J is TRBJ2-3 and V is TRBV24-1; 10 bases are shared with TRBD1. Trimming at V came to 3 bases and at J to 4 bases, leaving 6 bases not matched to a gene. The CDR3 has 16 residues. Germline V lookup: CDR1 KGHDR, CDR2 SFDVKD. CDR3 DNA sequence: TGTGCCACCAGTGATACTGGGACAGGGGACCCAGATACGCAGTATTTT. The encoded protein is CATSDTGTGDPDTQYF.

This clonotype was seen at least ten times. The V gene is TRBV7-9, the J gene TRBJ2-3, with 7 bases identical to TRBD2. The V and J ends lost 6 bases and 3 bases, in that order; junction bases with no gene match: 9. Per the germline V gene, CDR1 is SEHNR and CDR2 is FQNEAQ (reference sequence). This CDR3 has 15 amino acids. The CDR3 loop is CASSGGGRETDTQYF. The CDR3 DNA is TGTGCCAGCAGTGGGGGGGGTCGTGAGACAGATACGCAGTATTTT.

There are a few counts of this clonotype. Relative to the germline gene, one junction end is altered; a read error may explain this. The rearrangement joins TRBV19 to TRBJ2-5, with D uncertain. Looked up from germline, CDR1 is LNHDA and CDR2 is SQIVND (reference sequence). The CDR3 covers 17 residues. CDR3 bases: TGTGCCAGTAGTCCCCCCGTCACCCTTACGCGCCAACAGACCCAGTACTTC. It yields the protein CASSPPVTLTRQQTQYF. The full variable domain, its missing parts supplied by reference TRBV19 and TRBJ2-5, is DGGITQSPKYLFRKEGQNVTLSCEQNLNHDAMYWYRQDPGQGLRLIYYSQIVNDFQKGDIAEGYSVSREKKESFPLTVTSAQKNPTAFYLCASSPPVTLTRQQTQYFGPGTRLLVL.

Regarding this clonotype: One end of the junction is discordant with germline, which a read error may explain. The chain couples TRBV20-1 to TRBJ2-1; tentatively, D is TRBD2 (6 bases). This CDR3 contains 13 residues. Looked up from germline, CDR1 is DFQATT and CDR2 is SNEGSKA (reference sequence). CDR3 bases: TGCAGTGCTTGGGACTGGTCCTACAATGGGCAGTTCTTC. This sequence encodes CSAWDWSYNGQFF.

The CDR3 protein is CASSPAGLGGNTIYF. As DNA, the CDR3 is TGTGCCAGCAGTCCAGCAGGGTTGGGAGGAAACACCATATATTTT. The chain recombines TRBV6-1 with TRBJ1-3; D may be TRBD1 (5 bases). This CDR3 has 15 amino acids. Trimming pared 5 bases from V and 4 bases from J, leaving 15 bases between. From germline, CDR1 is MNHNS and CDR2 SASEGT.

A few counts support this clonotype. This CDR3 is missing its conserved last phenylalanine or tryptophan, likely due to a read error. This chain uses TRBV7-2 with TRBJ2-5, with unresolved D. V was pared by 3 bases and J by 3 bases, with 2 bases between. The germline gives CDR1 SGHTA, CDR2 FQGNSA. The CDR3 has 11 residues. The CDR3 is CASSLKETQYS. DNA for the CDR3: TGTGCCAGCAGCTTGAAAGAGACCCAGTACTCC.

This clonotype was seen many times. This chain joins TRBV29-1 and TRBJ2-7; 11 nucleotides align to TRBD1. V lost 0 bases, J lost 6 bases, and 7 bases stayed unmatched. CDR1 and CDR2 (germline): SQVTM, ANQGSEA. The CDR3 sequence is 15 residues long. The CDR3 region has the DNA TGCAGCGTTGAAGAACGGTGGACAGGGGGCCTCGAGCAGTACTTC. As protein: CSVEERWTGGLEQYF.

V usage is TRBV9 and J usage is TRBJ2-7; 9 bases map to TRBD1. This CDR3 contains 14 residues. CDR1 SGDLS and CDR2 YYNGEE come from the germline V gene. Unmatched junction bases numbered 4, after V lost 0 bases and J lost 6 bases. The CDR3 region has the DNA TGTGCCAGCAGCGTAGCGGGACAGGGAAGCGAGCAGTACTTC. It is translated as CASSVAGQGSEQYF.

The chain employs TRBV6-1 and TRBJ2-1; D is perhaps TRBD2 (6 bases). This CDR3 contains 17 residues. In germline, CDR1 is MNHNS, CDR2 SASEGT. Trimming removed 6 bases from V and 0 bases from J, with 18 bases in between. DNA of the CDR3: TGTGCCAGCAGCGGGGACTTCTCAATCAGCTCCTACAATGAGCAGTTCTTC. Translation gives CASSGDFSISSYNEQFF.

V is TRBV12-3 or TRBV12-4 and J is TRBJ2-2; D remains ambiguous. This CDR3 has 13 residues. Trimming took 6 bases from V and 1 from J, leaving 6 bases between them. CDR3 sequence: CASRRMNTGELFF. The CDR3 region has the DNA TGTGCCAGCAGGCGGATGAACACCGGGGAGCTGTTTTTT.

The chain carries TRBV4-1 and TRBJ1-5; TRBD1 is a possible D gene (6 bases). The CDR3 is made up of 16 amino acids. Germline V gives CDR1 MGHRA, CDR2 YSYEKL. Trimming removed 3 bases from V and 3 bases from J, with 15 bases in between. CDR3 nucleotide sequence: TGCGCCAGCAGCCAGAGTACAGGGACAAACAATCAGCCCCAGCATTTT. Its translation is CASSQSTGTNNQPQHF.

This chain connects TRBV6-2 or TRBV6-3 to TRBJ1-5, with unresolved D. The V and J ends lost 6 bases and 7 bases respectively, with 13 bases between them. Germline V gives CDR1 MNHEY, CDR2 SVGEGT. The length of the CDR3 is 13 residues. The CDR3 DNA is TGTGCCAGCAGATCCGGGGTGTGGCAGCCCCAGCATTTT. As protein: CASRSGVWQPQHF.